Shown below are 28 T cell receptor beta chains from a single sample sequenced in a study of blood T cell repertoires in COVID-19. Assay: immunoSEQ multiplex PCR; the TCRdb copy retains only in-frame clones and omits some. The sample holds 150,000 to 200,000 clones, about 87% seen once. The sample was peripheral blood. These TCRs come from a young man with active or convalescent COVID-19.

The chain has TRBV5-1 and TRBJ2-5; 10 bases match TRBD1. The CDR3 totals 15 residues. The germline gives CDR1 SGHRS, CDR2 YFSETQ. V was clipped by 4 bases and J by 5 bases; unmatched bases: 8. For the CDR3, the DNA is TGCGCCAGCAGCCTGCAGGGACAGGGGTTTGAGACCCAGTACTTC. Amino acids: CASSLQGQGFETQYF.

This chain joins TRBV19 and TRBJ2-5, with a weak D call TRBD2 (5 bases). Trimming took 4 bases from V and 4 from J, leaving 16 bases between them. From germline, CDR1 is LNHDA and CDR2 SQIVND (reference sequence). This CDR3 has 15 residues. The DNA of the CDR3 is TGTGCCAGTAGTACAGTACTAGGCGTGGGAGAGACCCAGTACTTC. Translation: CASSTVLGVGETQYF. Using reference TRBV19 and TRBJ2-5 for the parts outside the CDR3, the full variable domain is DGGITQSPKYLFRKEGQNVTLSCEQNLNHDAMYWYRQDPGQGLRLIYYSQIVNDFQKGDIAEGYSVSREKKESFPLTVTSAQKNPTAFYLCASSTVLGVGETQYFGPGTRLLVL.

This chain connects TRBV19 to TRBJ2-1, with 16 bases lining up with TRBD2. The CDR3 sequence is 18 residues long. The trim removed 3 bases at V and 2 bases at J, leaving 4 bases unmatched. CDR1 is LNHDA, CDR2 SQIVND, per germline (reference sequence). The CDR3 bases are TGTGCCAGTAGTATGGGACTAGCGGGAGGGGGGACCTACAATGAGCAGTTCTTC. This translates into CASSMGLAGGGTYNEQFF.

This clone was detected ten times or more. The chain uses TRBV5-1 and TRBJ2-3, with TRBD2 matching 8 bases. Germline trimming cut 0 bases from V and 3 bases from J; bases unmatched to any gene: 6. The germline CDR1 and CDR2 sequences are SGHRS and YFSETQ. This CDR3 contains 16 residues. CDR3 region: CASSLAGGATTDTQYF. The CDR3 nucleotides are TGCGCCAGCAGCTTGGCCGGGGGGGCAACTACAGATACGCAGTATTTT. Drawing the rest from reference TRBV5-1 and TRBJ2-3, the complete variable domain is KAGVTQTPRYLIKTRGQQVTLSCSPISGHRSVSWYQQTPGQGLQFLFEYFSETQRNKGNFPGRFSGRQFSNSRSEMNVSTLELGDSALYLCASSLAGGATTDTQYFGPGTRLTVL.

The chain joins TRBV7-9 to TRBJ2-5; no clear D gene. The CDR3 runs to 15 residues. Germline CDR1 is SEHNR and CDR2 is FQNEAQ (reference sequence). Trimming shortened V by 1 base and J by 2 bases, and 11 bases separated the two germline ends. The CDR3 nucleotides are TGTGCCAGCAGCTTAGATTGGTCACAGCAAGAGACCCAGTACTTC. Translation: CASSLDWSQQETQYF.

The chain is built from TRBV5-6 and TRBJ1-1; TRBD1 matches at 7 bases. This CDR3 has 15 residues. With 0 bases clipped from V and 1 base from J, the junction kept 3 bases outside the gene matches. Germline CDR1 and CDR2: SGHDT and YYEEEE. The CDR3 spells CASSLVPGGNTEAFF. The CDR3 DNA is TGTGCCAGCAGCTTGGTTCCAGGGGGGAACACTGAAGCTTTCTTT.

This rearrangement joins TRBV7-9 to TRBJ1-1; D unresolved. V shed 8 bases and J shed 1 base, with 2 bases lying between them. CDR3 length: 10 amino acids. From germline, CDR1 is SEHNR and CDR2 FQNEAQ (reference sequence). Here the CDR3 DNA reads TGTGCCAGCCAGAACACTGAAGCTTTCTTT. It specifies CASQNTEAFF. Full variable domain (missing parts from reference TRBV7-9 and TRBJ1-1): DTGVSQNPRHKITKRGQNVTFRCDPISEHNRLYWYRQTLGQGPEFLTYFQNEAQLEKSRLLSDRFSAERPKGSFSTLEIQRTEQGDSAMYLCASQNTEAFFGQGTRLTVV.

The rearrangement uses TRBV12-5 and TRBJ1-1; D remains ambiguous. V dropped 5 bases and J dropped 4 bases, with 11 bases sitting between them. This CDR3 is built from 13 residues. Germline lookup yields CDR1 LGHNT and CDR2 FRNRAP. The CDR3 region is CASGHGIRTEAFF. The CDR3 DNA reads TGTGCTAGTGGTCACGGGATTCGCACTGAAGCTTTCTTT. Complete variable domain (other parts from reference TRBV12-5 and TRBJ1-1): DARVTQTPRHKVTEMGQEVTMRCQPILGHNTVFWYRQTMMQGLELLAYFRNRAPLDDSGMPKDRFSAEMPDATLATLKIQPSEPRDSAVYFCASGHGIRTEAFFGQGTRLTVV.

The rearrangement links TRBV4-3 to TRBJ1-1; D unresolved. Trimming left V 1 base short and J 0 bases short, with 6 bases between. This CDR3 contains 14 residues. Germline-derived CDR1 and CDR2 are LGHNA and YSLEER. The CDR3: CASSQGYLNTEAFF. The CDR3 region has the DNA TGCGCCAGCAGCCAAGGCTACCTGAACACTGAAGCTTTCTTT.

The genes are TRBV14 and TRBJ1-2; 8 bases match TRBD1. Germline CDR1 SGHDN, CDR2 FVKESK. The V and J ends lost 2 bases and 3 bases, in that order; junction bases with no gene match: 5. The length of the CDR3 is 15 residues. CDR3 residues: CASSQLGQADYGYTF. In DNA form, the CDR3 reads TGTGCCAGCAGCCAACTGGGACAGGCCGACTATGGCTACACCTTC.

The gene calls are TRBV28 and TRBJ1-5, with 8 bases identical to TRBD1. This CDR3 comprises 14 residues. Germline trimming cut 7 bases from V and 6 bases from J; bases unmatched to any gene: 8. The germline V gene has CDR1 MDHEN and CDR2 SYDVKM. CDR3 coding DNA: TGTGCCAGCAAACCCCCAGGGGGCTCTCAGCCCCAGCATTTT. Amino acid sequence: CASKPPGGSQPQHF.

The chain combines TRBV30 with TRBJ2-7; no definite D call. The CDR3 consists of 11 residues. V was clipped by 0 bases and J by 4 bases, with 4 bases between them. In germline, CDR1 is GTSNPN, CDR2 SVGIG (reference sequence). This chain's CDR3 is CAWSVYYEQYF. The CDR3 bases are TGTGCCTGGAGTGTCTATTACGAGCAGTACTTC.

V usage is TRBV28 and J usage is TRBJ1-1; unclear D gene. V dropped 1 base and J dropped 4 bases, with 10 bases sitting between them. CDR3 length equals 14 residues. CDR1 MDHEN and CDR2 SYDVKM come from the germline V gene. The CDR3 bases are TGTGCCAGCAGTTTATTACGGACTGCCACTGAAGCTTTCTTT. Encoded protein: CASSLLRTATEAFF.

This chain links TRBV7-3 with TRBJ2-1; 12 bases are shared with TRBD2. The ends lost 5 bases at V and 6 bases at J; junction bases unmatched: 5. The germline V gene encodes CDR1 SGHTA and CDR2 FQGTGA. The CDR3 is 15 amino acids. CDR3 protein: CASSLAGGPFNEQFF. The CDR3 region has the DNA TGTGCCAGCAGCCTAGCGGGAGGGCCCTTCAATGAGCAGTTCTTC.

About this clone itself: Other DNA sequences in the same sample also yield this CDR3. The J gene is TRBJ1-2, the V gene TRBV27; D unclear. V was clipped by 2 bases and J by 4 bases, with 11 bases between them. Per germline, CDR1 MNHEY and CDR2 SMNVEV (reference sequence). CDR3 length: 14 amino acids. This chain's CDR3 is CASSLGGYPYGYTF. In DNA form, the CDR3 reads TGTGCCAGCAGTTTAGGCGGCTACCCCTATGGCTACACCTTC.

This chain links TRBV7-2 with TRBJ2-7, with TRBD2 identical over 11 bases. The CDR3 has 15 residues. CDR1 SGHTA and CDR2 FQGNSA come from the germline V gene. V shed 0 bases, J shed 4 bases, and the junction held 2 bases outside the gene matches. The CDR3 DNA follows: TGTGCCAGCAGCTTAGCCCTAGCGGGGGGATACGAGCAGTACGTC. The encoded protein is CASSLALAGGYEQYV.

The CDR3 is CAWSVYKGVLAEAFF. CDR3 DNA sequence: TGTGCCTGGAGTGTATATAAGGGGGTACTGGCTGAAGCTTTCTTT. The chain has TRBV30 and TRBJ1-1; tentatively, D is TRBD1 (6 bases). The CDR3 runs 15 residues. Trimming removed 0 bases at V and 6 bases at J, with 17 bases between. Germline CDR1 and CDR2: GTSNPN and SVGIG (reference sequence). Based on the CDR3 plus reference TRBV30 and TRBJ1-1, the full variable domain is SQTIHQWPATLVQPVGSPLSLECTVEGTSNPNLYWYRQAAGRGLQLLFYSVGIGQISSEVPQNLSASRPQDRQFILSSKKLLLSDSGFYLCAWSVYKGVLAEAFFGQGTRLTVV.

In DNA form, the CDR3 reads TGTGCCAGCAGGACCCGACAGGTTCCCTATAATTCACCCCTCCACTTT. Its protein is CASRTRQVPYNSPLHF. The V gene is TRBV27, the J gene TRBJ1-6; TRBD1 is a possible D gene (6 bases). CDR1 and CDR2 from the germline V gene are MNHEY and SMNVEV (reference sequence). This CDR3 has 16 amino acids. V was pared by 6 bases and J by 2 bases, with 14 bases between.

The chain recombines TRBV7-2 with TRBJ2-5, with a weak D call TRBD1 (6 bases). V shed 5 bases and J shed 5 bases, with 24 bases lying between them. The CDR3 spans 17 residues. CDR1 is SGHTA and CDR2 is FQGNSA in the germline V gene. CDR3 loop: CASSPRTVRPMGETQYF. The CDR3 nucleotides are TGTGCCAGCAGCCCTCGGACAGTCCGGCCGATGGGGGAGACCCAGTACTTC.

The chain joins TRBV6-1 to TRBJ2-1; perhaps TRBD2 as D (7 bases). V was pared by 2 bases and J by 9 bases, with 14 bases between. The germline CDR1 and CDR2 sequences are MNHNS and SASEGT. The CDR3 spans 14 residues. For the CDR3, the DNA is TGTGCCAGCAGTGAAAGAAGGGGGGGAGTTGAGCAGTTCTTC. Protein sequence: CASSERRGGVEQFF.

The genes are TRBV5-1 and TRBJ2-3, with D perhaps TRBD2 (6 bases). This CDR3 comprises 15 residues. Trimming shortened V by 4 bases and J by 1 base, and 13 bases separated the two germline ends. Germline values: CDR1 SGHRS, CDR2 YFSETQ. The CDR3 DNA follows: TGCGCCAGCAGCAACGGGAGAAAGGGCACAGATACGCAGTATTTT. This codes for CASSNGRKGTDTQYF. Full variable domain (outside the CDR3, taken from reference TRBV5-1 and TRBJ2-3): KAGVTQTPRYLIKTRGQQVTLSCSPISGHRSVSWYQQTPGQGLQFLFEYFSETQRNKGNFPGRFSGRQFSNSRSEMNVSTLELGDSALYLCASSNGRKGTDTQYFGPGTRLTVL.

This clone appeared a few times. V usage is TRBV7-2 and J usage is TRBJ1-1, with 8 bases identical to TRBD1. The germline V gene encodes CDR1 SGHTA and CDR2 FQGNSA. V dropped 1 base and J dropped 3; count of bases not matched to a gene: 4. The CDR3 is 15 residues long. CDR3 protein: CASSLVGQVYTEAFF. In DNA form, the CDR3 reads TGTGCCAGCAGCTTAGTGGGACAGGTGTACACTGAAGCTTTCTTT.

The CDR3 protein is CASSQVGGGLYEQYV. Here the CDR3 DNA reads TGTGCCAGCAGCCAAGTTGGGGGGGGGCTCTACGAGCAGTACGTC. The gene calls are TRBV4-2 and TRBJ2-7; D possibly corresponds to TRBD2 (7 bases). The CDR3 runs to 15 residues. The germline V gene has CDR1 LGHNA and CDR2 YNFKEQ. V was shortened by 1 base and J by 3 bases, with 13 bases between the two germline ends.

The chain is built from TRBV3-1 (or the pseudogene TRBV3-2) and TRBJ1-3; a possible D gene is TRBD1 (6 bases). The CDR3 contains 16 residues. Trimming took off 4 bases at V and 0 bases at J, with 13 bases between the two ends. Per germline, CDR1 LGHDT and CDR2 YNNKEL (reference sequence). The CDR3 region has the DNA TGTGCCAGCAGCCCTATACAGGGTAACTCTGGAAACACCATATATTTT. It specifies CASSPIQGNSGNTIYF.

V gene TRBV30 combines with J gene TRBJ2-1, with 8 bases lining up with TRBD2. Germline CDR1 is GTSNPN and CDR2 is SVGIG (reference sequence). After removal of 0 bases from V and 6 bases from J, the junction contained 7 bases not matched to a gene. The CDR3 runs to 15 residues. The CDR3 region is CAWSVLGGRLNEQFF. Written as DNA, the CDR3 is TGTGCCTGGAGTGTACTGGGCGGGAGGCTCAATGAGCAGTTCTTC.

The chain recombines TRBV3-1 (or the pseudogene TRBV3-2) with TRBJ1-4, with D unresolved. The CDR3 runs 17 residues. Trimming took off 0 bases at V and 7 bases at J, with 18 bases between the two ends. Germline assignment: CDR1 LGHDT and CDR2 YNNKEL (reference sequence). The CDR3 reads CASSQDLLTTDVEKLFF. The CDR3, as DNA: TGTGCCAGCAGCCAAGATCTGTTGACTACCGACGTTGAAAAACTGTTTTTT.

CDR3 nucleotide sequence: TGTGCCAGCAGCCCACGACTTGGGACTTCCACTAATGAAAAACTGTTTTTT. This codes for CASSPRLGTSTNEKLFF. V gene TRBV7-9 combines with J gene TRBJ1-4, with a tentative D call TRBD1 (5 bases). The CDR3 spans 17 residues. The germline V gene encodes CDR1 SEHNR and CDR2 FQNEAQ (reference sequence). V lost 5 bases to trimming and J lost 2 bases, with 18 bases between them. The full variable domain, in which reference TRBV7-9 and TRBJ1-4 provide the parts outside the CDR3, is DTGVSQNPRHKITKRGQNVTFRCDPISEHNRLYWYRQTLGQGPEFLTYFQNEAQLEKSRLLSDRFSAERPKGSFSTLEIQRTEQGDSAMYLCASSPRLGTSTNEKLFFGSGTQLSVL.

The chain carries TRBV11-2 and TRBJ2-1; D might be TRBD2 (5 bases). Germline lookup yields CDR1 SGHAT and CDR2 FQNNGV. The CDR3 consists of 12 residues. V was shortened by 11 bases and J by 6 bases, with 14 bases between the two germline ends. Here the CDR3 reads CAGLGRGNEQFF. CDR3 in DNA: TGTGCCGGGTTAGGACGGGGCAATGAGCAGTTCTTC. The full variable domain, completed using reference TRBV11-2 and TRBJ2-1, is EAGVAQSPRYKIIEKRQSVAFWCNPISGHATLYWYQQILGQGPKLLIQFQNNGVVDDSQLPKDRFSAERLKGVDSTLKIQPAKLEDSAVYLCAGLGRGNEQFFGPGTRLTVL.